Listed below are T cell receptor beta chains from one sample, sequenced in a study of blood T cell repertoires in COVID-19. Data came from immunoSEQ multiplex PCR; TCRdb stores just in-frame clones and leaves some out. This table holds over 60,000 clones, under 85% found once. The sample was peripheral blood. These TCRs come from a man in his fifties with COVID-19, enrolled during active disease. The CDR3 runs from the conserved cysteine through the conserved F or W. The D gene is left open where the match is weak. Size values are once, few and many counts, or a class for expanded clones, and some rows have none.

V gene	J gene	clone size	D gene	CDR3 protein	CDR3 DNA
TRBV6-5	TRBJ1-6	.	.	CASCTHNSPLHF	TGTGCCAGCTGCACTCATAATTCACCCCTCCACTTT
TRBV9	TRBJ2-1	.	TRBD1	CASSNRDRVRDEQFF	TGTGCCAGCAGCAACCGGGACAGGGTTCGAGATGAGCAGTTCTTC
TRBV7-9	TRBJ1-3	once	.	CASKESSGNTIYF	TGTGCCAGCAAGGAGAGCTCTGGAAACACCATATATTTT
TRBV27	TRBJ2-1	.	.	CASSPLGGRNEQFF	TGTGCCAGCAGCCCCTTGGGGGGTAGAAATGAGCAGTTCTTC
TRBV4-2	TRBJ2-3	large	.	CASSPGRGREWDTQYF	TGTGCCAGCAGCCCTGGGCGAGGGCGGGAATGGGATACGCAGTATTTT
TRBV18	TRBJ1-5	.	.	CASSPGGLDQPQHF	TGTGCCAGCTCACCTGGGGGGTTGGACCAGCCCCAGCATTTT
TRBV4-1	TRBJ1-2	.	.	CASSQGPEAMGYTF	TGCGCCAGCAGCCAAGGGCCGGAGGCAATGGGCTACACCTTC
TRBV5-1	TRBJ2-3	.	TRBD2	CASRSSGATDTQYF	TGCGCCAGCAGATCCAGCGGGGCCACAGATACGCAGTATTTT
TRBV2	TRBJ2-3	.	TRBD2	CASSFRLAGSTDTQYF	TGTGCCAGCAGTTTTAGACTAGCGGGAAGCACAGATACGCAGTATTTT
TRBV6-1	TRBJ2-2	.	TRBD1	CASSEGQGDIGELFF	TGTGCCAGCAGTGAAGGACAGGGAGACATCGGGGAGCTGTTTTTT
TRBV6-5	TRBJ2-5	.	TRBD1	CASSRKGQVSKTQYF	TGTGCCAGCAGTCGCAAAGGACAGGTCTCGAAGACCCAGTACTTC
TRBV5-6	TRBJ2-7	few	TRBD1	CASSLDRGQEQYF	TGTGCCAGCAGCTTGGACAGGGGGCAAGAGCAGTACTTC
TRBV4-3	TRBJ2-7	.	.	CASSEAYHYEQYF	TGCGCCAGCAGTGAGGCGTACCACTACGAGCAGTACTTC
TRBV27	TRBJ1-4	.	.	CASSPWQGLTNEKLFF	TGTGCCAGCAGTCCGTGGCAGGGGTTAACTAATGAAAAACTGTTTTTT
TRBV6-2/TRBV6-3	TRBJ1-5	.	.	CASSYGGVSQPQHF	TGTGCCAGCAGTTATGGGGGGGTTTCTCAGCCCCAGCATTTT
TRBV4-2	TRBJ2-5	.	.	CASSQDFRETQYF	TGTGCCAGCAGCCAAGATTTTAGAGAGACCCAGTACTTC
TRBV9	TRBJ1-4	.	.	CASSEGGKHEKLFF	TGTGCCAGCAGCGAGGGGGGGAAGCATGAAAAACTGTTTTTT
TRBV3-1/TRBV3-2	TRBJ2-5	.	.	CASSQPYRVSETQYF	TGTGCCAGCAGCCAACCATACAGGGTTTCGGAAACCCAGTACTTC
TRBV11-2	TRBJ2-7	.	TRBD1	CASSSQTGYYEQYF	TGTGCCAGCAGCTCCCAGACAGGGTACTACGAGCAGTACTTC
TRBV24-1	TRBJ2-1	.	TRBD2	CATSAAEGLAGDEQFF	TGTGCCACCAGTGCCGCAGAAGGACTAGCGGGGGATGAGCAGTTCTTC
TRBV6-5	TRBJ1-6	few	TRBD1	CASSYDRGYNSPLHF	TGTGCCAGCAGTTACGACAGGGGATATAATTCACCCCTCCACTTT
TRBV12-3/TRBV12-4	TRBJ1-2	once	TRBD1	CASSQGQGRGYTF	TGTGCCAGCAGTCAGGGACAGGGGAGAGGCTACACCTTC
TRBV18	TRBJ2-7	.	.	CASSLMAEVSYEQYF	TGTGCCAGCTCACTAATGGCCGAGGTTTCCTACGAGCAGTACTTC
TRBV4-1	TRBJ2-2	.	TRBD1	CASSQGQGNTGELFF	TGCGCCAGCAGCCAGGGACAGGGGAACACCGGGGAGCTGTTTTTT
TRBV3-1/TRBV3-2	TRBJ1-4	once	.	CASSQFAVSGANEKLFF	TGTGCCAGCAGCCAGTTTGCAGTCTCCGGAGCTAATGAAAAACTGTTTTTT
TRBV2	TRBJ1-5	.	.	CASSEVNTNQPQHF	TGTGCCAGCAGTGAAGTGAACACGAATCAGCCCCAGCATTTT
TRBV6-1	TRBJ2-3	.	.	CASSEAHKIGDTQYF	TGTGCCAGCAGTGAAGCGCACAAAATCGGGGATACGCAGTATTTT
TRBV11-2	TRBJ1-1	.	.	CASSFAVYDTEAFF	TGTGCCAGCAGCTTCGCGGTTTATGACACTGAAGCTTTCTTT
TRBV30	TRBJ2-5	.	.	CAWSVQGKTQYF	TGTGCCTGGAGTGTTCAGGGCAAGACCCAGTACTTC
TRBV4-1	TRBJ2-2	.	.	CASSQERGLHTGELFF	TGCGCCAGCAGCCAAGAGCGTGGGCTTCACACCGGGGAGCTGTTTTTT
TRBV7-2	TRBJ2-7	.	TRBD2	CASSLAGTSTSF	TGTGCCAGCAGCTTAGCCGGGACTAGCACGTCCTTC
TRBV4-1	TRBJ1-1	.	TRBD1	CASSHLVRLGQSNTEAFF	TGCGCCAGCAGCCATCTCGTCCGACTGGGACAGAGTAACACTGAAGCTTTCTTT
TRBV12-3/TRBV12-4	TRBJ2-2	.	.	CASSPGLHGELFF	TGTGCCAGCAGCCCGGGACTCCACGGGGAGCTGTTTTTT
TRBV11-2	TRBJ2-6	.	.	CASSLDRVGANVLTF	TGTGCCAGCAGCTTAGACAGGGTTGGGGCCAACGTCCTGACTTTC
TRBV6-5	TRBJ2-7	once	TRBD1	CASSYRDRALNEQYF	TGTGCCAGCAGTTACCGGGACAGGGCTCTAAACGAGCAGTACTTC
TRBV4-3	TRBJ1-1	.	.	CASSQGVTVNTEAFF	TGCGCCAGCAGCCAAGGAGTAACGGTGAACACTGAAGCTTTCTTT
TRBV6-5	TRBJ2-3	.	TRBD2	CATGLAWVDTQYF	TGTGCCACCGGACTAGCGTGGGTTGATACGCAGTATTTT
TRBV7-2	TRBJ1-1	.	.	CASSLGLLNTEAFF	TGTGCCAGCAGCTTAGGACTGCTGAACACTGAAGCTTTCTTT
TRBV2	TRBJ2-5	.	TRBD1	CATGQVQETQYF	TGTGCCACCGGACAGGTCCAAGAGACCCAGTACTTC
TRBV7-9	TRBJ2-3	.	.	CASSPRTRIGDTQYF	TGTGCCAGCAGCCCCCGGACACGCATCGGTGATACGCAGTATTTT
TRBV6-1	TRBJ2-7	.	.	CASSEGTVSSYEQYF	TGTGCCAGCAGTGAAGGGACAGTTAGCTCCTACGAGCAGTACTTC
TRBV19	TRBJ2-7	.	TRBD1	CASKGTGDKGSYEQYF	TGTGCCAGTAAGGGGACAGGGGATAAGGGGTCGTACGAGCAGTACTTC
TRBV7-9	TRBJ1-4	.	.	CASSPMGSLVEKLFF	TGTGCCAGCAGCCCTATGGGGAGTTTAGTTGAAAAACTGTTTTTT
TRBV19	TRBJ1-5	.	TRBD1	CASSRRQGAANQPQHF	TGTGCCAGTAGTAGACGACAGGGGGCAGCGAATCAGCCCCAGCATTTT
TRBV7-9	TRBJ1-1	.	.	CASSFVTALNTEAFF	TGTGCCAGCAGCTTCGTGACAGCGCTGAACACTGAAGCTTTCTTT
TRBV5-6	TRBJ2-5	once	TRBD2	CASLALSGREETQYF	TGTGCCAGCCTCGCTTTAAGCGGGAGGGAAGAGACCCAGTACTTC
TRBV19	TRBJ2-1	.	TRBD1	CASSITGDNNEQFF	TGTGCCAGTAGTATAACAGGGGATAACAATGAGCAGTTCTTC
TRBV9	TRBJ2-1	.	TRBD1	CASSKEGGVRDEQFF	TGTGCCAGCAGCAAAGAAGGGGGCGTTCGGGATGAGCAGTTCTTC
TRBV7-2	TRBJ2-5	once	TRBD2	CASSPNQGGGAGTQYF	TGTGCCAGCAGCCCGAACCAGGGCGGGGGGGCAGGGACCCAGTACTTC
TRBV5-1	TRBJ2-1	.	TRBD1	CASSFVPDRGHEQFF	TGCGCCAGCAGCTTTGTCCCCGACAGGGGCCATGAGCAGTTCTTC
TRBV5-6	TRBJ1-5	.	.	CASSLGRAVNRPQHF	TGTGCCAGCAGCTTGGGGAGGGCCGTTAATCGGCCCCAGCATTTT
TRBV2	TRBJ2-1	.	TRBD2	CASSASGPDEQFF	TGTGCCTCCAGTGCTAGCGGGCCCGATGAGCAGTTCTTC
TRBV30	TRBJ2-7	once	.	CAWGVQYEQYF	TGTGCCTGGGGGGTGCAGTACGAGCAGTACTTC
TRBV19	TRBJ1-1	.	.	CASRTRMGSDDNEAFF	TGTGCCAGTCGGACTCGGATGGGGTCAGATGATAATGAAGCTTTCTTT
TRBV12-2	TRBJ1-5	.	.	CASRLMRGRGFYQPQHF	TGTGCAAGTCGCTTAATGCGGGGACGGGGATTTTATCAGCCCCAGCATTTT
TRBV9	TRBJ1-2	.	TRBD1	CASSRSDRGFYGYTF	TGTGCCAGCAGCCGTTCGGACAGGGGATTTTATGGCTACACCTTC
TRBV6-2/TRBV6-3	TRBJ2-3	.	TRBD2	CASSYAGGPIDTQYF	TGTGCCAGCAGTTACGCGGGGGGGCCAATAGATACGCAGTATTTT
TRBV6-1	TRBJ2-3	.	TRBD1	CASSEVGPTGAGQYF	TGTGCCAGCAGTGAAGTGGGACCCACAGGGGCGGGGCAGTATTTT
TRBV7-2	TRBJ2-3	.	TRBD2	CASTRLAGTDTQYF	TGTGCCAGCACCAGACTAGCGGGCACAGATACGCAGTATTTT